This T cell receptor beta chain was captured in a study of blood T cell repertoires in COVID-19. This table comes from immunoSEQ multiplex PCR, and its TCRdb copy is limited to in-frame clones, with some not included. Here the sample spans 190,000 or so clones, about 83% being singletons. The germline CDR1 and CDR2 sequences are KGHSH and LQKENI. CDR3 length equals 14 residues. V trimming: 6 bases; J trimming: 6 bases; junction bases outside the gene matches: 8. The sequence was collected from a young woman who had recovered from COVID-19. This chain links TRBV18 with TRBJ2-3, with 8 bases identical to TRBD1. The specimen was peripheral blood. The CDR3 sequence is CASSRDRSLDTQYF. CDR3 coding DNA: TGTGCCAGCTCCCGGGACAGGAGTTTGGATACGCAGTATTTT.